Sequencing of this T cell receptor (beta chain) was carried out in a study of T cell changes during pregnancy in multiple sclerosis. Profiled with immunoSEQ multiplex PCR; TCRdb holds only in-frame clones, not every one. The table has about 49,000 clones, 85% to 95% seen once. The CDR3 runs 17 residues. Germline V gene lookup returns CDR1 MRHNA and CDR2 SNTAGT. Trimming cost V 0 bases and J 7 bases, with 20 bases left between them. This material consisted of CD8+ T cells from peripheral blood mononuclear cells, taken in the first trimester of pregnancy. The rearrangement joins TRBV6-4 to TRBJ2-3, with a tentative D call TRBD1 (5 bases). The TCR sequence derives from a female donor with multiple sclerosis, enrolled in a pregnancy study. The CDR3 spells CASSDSGLNGDIYTQYF. The CDR3 DNA follows: TGTGCCAGCAGTGACTCGGGGCTTAACGGCGACATCTATACGCAGTATTTT.